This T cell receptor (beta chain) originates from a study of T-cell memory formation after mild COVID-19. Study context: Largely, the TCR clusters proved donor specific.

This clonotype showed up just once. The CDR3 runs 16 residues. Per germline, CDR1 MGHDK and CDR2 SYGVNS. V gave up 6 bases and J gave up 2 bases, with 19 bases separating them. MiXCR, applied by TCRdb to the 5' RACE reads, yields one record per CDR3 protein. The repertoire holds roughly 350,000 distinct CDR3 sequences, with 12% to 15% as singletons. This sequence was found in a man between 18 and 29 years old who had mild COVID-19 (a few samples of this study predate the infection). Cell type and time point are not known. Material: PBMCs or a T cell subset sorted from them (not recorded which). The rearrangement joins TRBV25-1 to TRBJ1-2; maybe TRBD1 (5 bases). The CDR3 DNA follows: TGTGCCAGCAGCCATATGGCCGAGGGGTCGAACTATGGCTACACCTTC. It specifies CASSHMAEGSNYGYTF.